These T cell receptor beta chains were read from a single sample in a study of blood T cell repertoires in COVID-19. Only in-frame clones appear in the TCRdb table, and some are missing; sequencing was by immunoSEQ multiplex PCR. The sample yields approximately 51,000 clones, approximately 86% seen once. The source material was peripheral blood. These receptors were collected from a human donor in a cohort sampled during active COVID-19. The CDR3 runs from the conserved cysteine through the conserved F or W. A D gene is named only where the DNA matches it firmly. Size is stated for part of the rows, as once, few or many counts, or as a class when the clone is expanded.

V gene	D gene	J gene	CDR3 length	clone size	CDR3 protein	CDR3 DNA
TRBV9	TRBD1	TRBJ1-3	16	-	CASSPTGSVSGNTIYF	TGTGCCAGCAGCCCGACAGGGAGTGTGTCTGGAAACACCATATATTTT
TRBV6-2/TRBV6-3	-	TRBJ1-5	12	-	CASSPSNQPQHF	TGTGCCAGCAGTCCAAGCAATCAGCCCCAGCATTTT
TRBV27	TRBD1	TRBJ1-3	18	few	CASSLYPPSTGAGNTIYF	TGTGCCAGCAGTTTATACCCTCCTTCCACAGGGGCGGGAAACACCATATATTTT
TRBV30	-	TRBJ1-1	12	-	CAWSLGVTEAFF	TGTGCCTGGAGTCTAGGGGTGACTGAAGCTTTCTTT
TRBV27	TRBD2	TRBJ2-7	15	-	CASSLRTSKSYEQYF	TGTGCCAGCAGTTTACGGACTAGCAAGTCCTACGAGCAGTACTTC
TRBV2	-	TRBJ1-5	15	-	CASSAAGGKGQPQHF	TGTGCCAGCAGTGCTGCGGGGGGGAAGGGTCAGCCCCAGCATTTT
TRBV28	-	TRBJ1-3	14	few	CASSFSSSGNTIYF	TGTGCCAGCAGTTTTTCGAGCTCTGGAAACACCATATATTTT
TRBV27	TRBD2	TRBJ2-2	17	-	CASSRYSGRRSTGELFF	TGTGCCAGCAGTAGGTACAGCGGGAGGAGGAGCACCGGGGAGCTGTTTTTT
TRBV28	-	TRBJ2-3	11	-	CASTDRDTQYF	TGTGCCAGCACCGACAGAGATACGCAGTATTTT
TRBV6-6	TRBD1	TRBJ2-7	15	-	CASRSDRYTFYEQYF	TGTGCCAGCAGATCGGACAGGTATACATTCTACGAGCAGTACTTC
TRBV10-3	TRBD2	TRBJ2-6	19	-	CAISEGLAGGTSGANVLTF	TGTGCCATCAGTGAGGGACTAGCGGGAGGAACCTCTGGGGCCAACGTCCTGACTTTC
TRBV4-1	TRBD1	TRBJ1-2	17	-	CASSLGGQGPANYGYTF	TGCGCCAGCAGCCTCGGAGGACAGGGGCCAGCTAACTATGGCTACACCTTC
TRBV29-1	-	TRBJ1-4	13	-	CSVDQGTNEKLFF	TGCAGCGTTGATCAGGGGACTAATGAAAAACTGTTTTTT
TRBV10-1	TRBD1	TRBJ2-7	15	-	CASSESKGQSREQYF	TGCGCCAGCAGTGAGTCGAAGGGACAGTCTCGGGAGCAGTACTTC
TRBV7-2	-	TRBJ2-7	14	-	CASSPRLVSYEQYF	TGTGCCAGCAGCCCACGACTAGTTTCCTACGAGCAGTACTTC
TRBV14	-	TRBJ1-2	18	-	CASSQVTHRDPSTSGYTF	TGTGCCAGCAGCCAAGTTACCCACAGGGATCCTAGTACGTCTGGCTACACCTTC
TRBV2	-	TRBJ2-7	12	-	CASKTSRDEQYF	TGTGCCAGCAAGACTTCTCGGGACGAGCAGTACTTC
TRBV5-1	TRBD1	TRBJ2-7	14	-	CASSFRTGTNEQYF	TGCGCCAGCAGCTTCAGGACAGGGACAAACGAGCAGTACTTC
TRBV2	-	TRBJ1-1	14	few	CASSESRMNTEAFF	TGTGCCAGCAGTGAGTCCAGAATGAACACTGAAGCTTTCTTT
TRBV18	TRBD2	TRBJ2-1	16	-	CASSPGTSGSFGEQFF	TGTGCCAGCTCACCCGGGACTAGCGGGAGTTTCGGTGAGCAGTTCTTC
TRBV19	-	TRBJ2-4	11	-	CASTMRDIQYF	TGTGCCAGTACTATGAGGGACATTCAGTACTTC
TRBV19	-	TRBJ1-1	15	-	CASSTLQVDGTEAFF	TGTGCCAGTAGTACCTTACAGGTCGATGGCACTGAAGCTTTCTTT
TRBV12-3/TRBV12-4	TRBD2	TRBJ2-5	13	-	CASSILAEETQYF	TGTGCCAGCAGCATACTAGCGGAAGAGACCCAGTACTTC
TRBV7-9	-	TRBJ2-7	15	few	CASSSTSVLYYEQYF	TGTGCCAGCAGCTCGACTTCGGTTCTCTACTACGAGCAGTACTTC
TRBV6-1	-	TRBJ1-1	15	-	CASSEPWTPVTEAFF	TGTGCCAGCAGTGAGCCTTGGACACCGGTCACTGAAGCTTTCTTT
TRBV30	-	TRBJ1-5	14	-	CAWSNGAGNQPQHF	TGTGCCTGGAGTAATGGGGCTGGCAATCAGCCCCAGCATTTT
TRBV27	TRBD2	TRBJ2-1	20	-	CASSLRSARGLAGRVNEQFF	TGTGCCAGCAGTCTCCGGTCAGCGCGAGGACTAGCGGGAAGGGTAAATGAGCAGTTCTTC
TRBV5-1	-	TRBJ2-7	13	-	CASSPWTVYEQYF	TGCGCCAGCAGCCCGTGGACAGTCTACGAGCAGTACTTC
TRBV18	-	TRBJ1-2	15	-	CASSPPTLSGYGYTF	TGTGCCAGCTCACCTCCAACGTTGTCAGGCTATGGCTACACCTTC